These T cell receptor beta chains were read from a single sample in a study of human T cells and chemical hapten exposure. TCRdb re-called the 5' RACE reads through MiXCR, storing one row per CDR3 protein. The sample records 120,000 to 150,000 distinct CDR3 sequences, 3.5% to 5% being singletons. These receptors came from a female donor in good health. CDR3s leave out the opening cysteine and the closing phenylalanine or tryptophan. Clone sizes are given selectively: once, few, many, or a class where the clone is expanded.

CDR3aa	abundance	j_gene	v_gene
ASSQGTGGDTQY	medium-sized	TRBJ2-3	TRBV4-3
ASSAWTAFDSPLH	few	TRBJ1-6	TRBV7-8
AARASMNTEAF	many	TRBJ1-1	TRBV6-2/TRBV6-3
SVGGQGDDSPLH	few	TRBJ1-6	TRBV20-1
ASSLKTPLVNTGELF	many	TRBJ2-2	TRBV7-9
ASRMGNSPLH	few	TRBJ1-6	TRBV6-2/TRBV6-3
ASSSWGITEAF	many	TRBJ1-1	TRBV6-2/TRBV6-3
ASSRARDGSSYEQY	-	TRBJ2-7	TRBV4-3
SVSEGTQY	many	TRBJ2-5	TRBV29-1
SARDPRLGNTEAF	few	TRBJ1-1	TRBV20-1
ASSQVGHEQY	many	TRBJ2-7	TRBV3-1
ASSKGASTKGLNTEAF	many	TRBJ1-1	TRBV21-1
ASSYRGATNEKLF	many	TRBJ1-4	TRBV6-5
ASSLGGIGQGRGLQPQH	few	TRBJ1-5	TRBV12-3/TRBV12-4
ASSYPGNQPQH	few	TRBJ1-5	TRBV6-2/TRBV6-3
SARGGGNTDTQY	many	TRBJ2-3	TRBV20-1
ASSPRPGGTVLSF	many	TRBJ1-1	TRBV11-2
ASSLVSGGYYEQY	-	TRBJ2-7	TRBV7-6
ASSSGLALPTGELF	many	TRBJ2-2	TRBV5-4
ASSKSGGVHNEQF	many	TRBJ2-1	TRBV12-3/TRBV12-4
ASSRPETGVTDTQY	many	TRBJ2-3	TRBV7-2
SVVRGTAGELF	many	TRBJ2-2	TRBV29-1
AAGTDTDTQY	many	TRBJ2-3	TRBV24-1
ASSFGGSEAF	many	TRBJ1-1	TRBV7-9
ASSPGTGGADTQY	many	TRBJ2-3	TRBV18
SVEGPGTDTQY	many	TRBJ2-3	TRBV29-1
ASSYWFGGASVDEQY	many	TRBJ2-7	TRBV6-5
ASSLRPGKMVEQY	many	TRBJ2-7	TRBV12-3/TRBV12-4
ASSQAQGPNYGYT	few	TRBJ1-2	TRBV4-2
ASRNNRAEQY	many	TRBJ2-7	TRBV4-2
AISGAGDTQY	many	TRBJ2-3	TRBV10-3
ASTPRHGRFESEAF	many	TRBJ1-1	TRBV12-3/TRBV12-4
ASSLGRADTQY	many	TRBJ2-3	TRBV7-7
ASSFVAEALGNSPLH	many	TRBJ1-6	TRBV12-3/TRBV12-4
ASSLGGLSNSPLH	many	TRBJ1-6	TRBV11-2
SPLAPGGEQF	many	TRBJ2-1	TRBV20-1
IATLTSGGETQY	-	TRBJ2-5	TRBV20-1
ASSPPGWSPSGNTIY	few	TRBJ1-3	TRBV4-1
ASSPTGEGYT	many	TRBJ1-2	TRBV12-3/TRBV12-4
ASAKAFIMNTEAF	many	TRBJ1-1	TRBV12-3/TRBV12-4
ASSLYGRPTDTQY	many	TRBJ2-3	TRBV5-1
ASKSLGRNTGELF	many	TRBJ2-2	TRBV6-1
ASSLAGGGYT	many	TRBJ1-2	TRBV5-6
ASSLQGARSYGYT	many	TRBJ1-2	TRBV12-3/TRBV12-4
ASSPETGLI	many	TRBJ2-1	TRBV12-3/TRBV12-4
ASSIQGTSNEQF	many	TRBJ2-1	TRBV19
ASSLLKRIQPQH	few	TRBJ1-5	TRBV6-2/TRBV6-3
ATSRDTSAPNEQF	many	TRBJ2-1	TRBV15